This entry is about one TCR beta chain. This sample is drawn from a study of blood T cell repertoires in COVID-19. At the level of the study: Nucleic acid was either cDNA or gDNA, and it came from T cells, B-cell-depleted T cells, or PBMCs.

The authors' processing: Amplifying reference gene primers gave estimates of nucleated cell counts. The protocol was immunoSEQ multiplex PCR, while the TCRdb copy is restricted to in-frame clones and leaves out a portion. V and J calls and clone size follow that table, whereas D and trimming were derived from the DNA. Among 150,000 to 200,000 clones listed, around 90% were seen once. V lost 5 bases to trimming and J lost 4 bases; unmatched junction nucleotides: 13. The CDR3 is made up of 17 amino acids. Germline CDR1 reads SGHVS; CDR2 reads FNYEAQ. This chain uses TRBV7-6 with TRBJ2-1, with TRBD2 matching over 8 bases. Sequenced sample: PBMCs or T cells enriched from blood (not recorded which). The sequence derives from a woman aged 18-29 years who had recovered from COVID-19. CDR3 loop: CASSPHVGGAQYNEQFF. DNA for the CDR3: TGTGCCAGCAGCCCCCACGTCGGGGGGGCACAGTACAATGAGCAGTTCTTC.